This T cell receptor beta chain was identified in a study of shared clonotypes between healthy human individuals. Study-wide points: Around 4.9% of naive CD4 clonotypes were shared across a handful of donors. Clonotype sharing among donors was thought likely to change with sequencing depth.

As handled by the study authors: Junction-only immunoSEQ sequences carried no quality scores, so filtering differed. TCRdb's copy holds only in-frame clones and misses some; the assay was immunoSEQ multiplex PCR. The V and J calls and clone size are taken from that table; D and trimming were inferred from the DNA. The repertoire has approximately 2,000,000 clones, about 94% of them found once; the top ten carry 1.5% to 2%. The table lists this clone with a count of one. Its matching antigen is unknown. The sample contains more than one DNA sequence encoding this CDR3. V was shortened by 4 bases and J by 8 bases, with 14 bases between the two germline ends. The germline V gene has CDR1 MNHEY and CDR2 SMNVEV (reference sequence). CDR3 length: 14 residues. Only CD45RO-negative cells positively selected for CCR7 counted as naive CD8 cells, so terminally differentiated effector memory CD45RA+ cells were excluded. Every one of the donors was a Caucasian adult that lived in Nashville, Tennessee.

Sequenced: naive CD8+ T cells from PBMCs. The chain is built from TRBV27 and TRBJ1-4, with D possibly TRBD1 on 5 matching bases. This receptor was taken from a man aged 18-30 years in good health. Some clones in this sample may be carry-over from other donors' samples. The DNA for the CDR3 is TGTGCCAGCAGTTATACAGGAGGCGGCGAAAAACTGTTTTTT. Translation: CASSYTGGGEKLFF.